This T cell receptor beta chain is drawn from a study of technical replicates of blood from a few donors. Germline CDR1 is MNHNS and CDR2 is SASEGT. The CDR3 runs 16 residues. Trimming took off 0 bases at V and 0 bases at J, with 9 bases between the two ends. The table came from immunoSEQ multiplex PCR; TCRdb's copy has only in-frame clones and leaves some out. The sample yields around 83,000 clones, 94% seen once. What was sequenced was T cells isolated from PBMCs. The chain employs TRBV6-1 and TRBJ2-1, with D possibly matching TRBD2 (6 bases). This clonotype originated in a human donor in good health. DNA of the CDR3: TGTGCCAGCAGTGAAGCGCGGGGCAGCTCCTACAATGAGCAGTTCTTC. Translating gives CASSEARGSSYNEQFF.